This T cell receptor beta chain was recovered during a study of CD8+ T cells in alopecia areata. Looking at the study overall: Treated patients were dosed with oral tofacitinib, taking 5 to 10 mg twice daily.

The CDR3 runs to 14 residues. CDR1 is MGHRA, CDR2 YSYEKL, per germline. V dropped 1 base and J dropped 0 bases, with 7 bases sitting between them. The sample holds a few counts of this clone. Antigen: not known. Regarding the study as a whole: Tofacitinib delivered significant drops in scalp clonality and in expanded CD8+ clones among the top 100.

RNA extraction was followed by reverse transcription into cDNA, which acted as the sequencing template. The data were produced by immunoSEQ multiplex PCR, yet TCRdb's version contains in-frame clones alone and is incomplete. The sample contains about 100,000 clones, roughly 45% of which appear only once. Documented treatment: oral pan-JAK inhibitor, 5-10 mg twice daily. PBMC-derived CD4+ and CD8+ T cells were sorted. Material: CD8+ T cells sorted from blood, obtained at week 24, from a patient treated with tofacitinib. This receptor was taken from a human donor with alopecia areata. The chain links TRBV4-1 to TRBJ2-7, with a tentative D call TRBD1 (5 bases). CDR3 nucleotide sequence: TGCGCCAGCAGCCAAGTACAGGCCTCCTACGAGCAGTACTTC. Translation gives CASSQVQASYEQYF.